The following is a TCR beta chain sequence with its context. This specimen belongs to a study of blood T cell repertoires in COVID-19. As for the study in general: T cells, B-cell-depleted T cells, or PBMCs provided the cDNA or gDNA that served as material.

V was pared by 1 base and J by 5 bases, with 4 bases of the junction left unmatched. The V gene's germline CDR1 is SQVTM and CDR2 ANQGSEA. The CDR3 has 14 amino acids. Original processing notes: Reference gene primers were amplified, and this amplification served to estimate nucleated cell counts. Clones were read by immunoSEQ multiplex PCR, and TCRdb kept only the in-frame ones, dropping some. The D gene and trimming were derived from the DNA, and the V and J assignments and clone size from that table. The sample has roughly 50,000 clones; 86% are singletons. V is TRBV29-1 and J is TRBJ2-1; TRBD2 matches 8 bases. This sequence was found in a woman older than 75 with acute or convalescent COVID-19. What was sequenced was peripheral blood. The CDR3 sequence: CSVEGGREDNEQFF. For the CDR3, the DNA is TGCAGCGTTGAAGGAGGGCGGGAGGACAATGAGCAGTTCTTC.